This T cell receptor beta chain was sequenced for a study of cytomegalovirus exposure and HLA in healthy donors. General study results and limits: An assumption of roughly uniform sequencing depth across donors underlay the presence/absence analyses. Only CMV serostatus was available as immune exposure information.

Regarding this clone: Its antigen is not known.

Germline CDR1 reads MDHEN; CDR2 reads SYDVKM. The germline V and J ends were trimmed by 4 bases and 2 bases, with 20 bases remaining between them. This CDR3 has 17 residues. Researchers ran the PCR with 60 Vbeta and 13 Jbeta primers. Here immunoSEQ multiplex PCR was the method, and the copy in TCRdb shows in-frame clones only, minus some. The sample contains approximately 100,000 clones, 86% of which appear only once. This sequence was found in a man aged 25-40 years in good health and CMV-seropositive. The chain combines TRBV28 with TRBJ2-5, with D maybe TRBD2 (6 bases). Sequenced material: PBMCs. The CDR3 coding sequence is TGTGCCAGCAGTTCCCAGGTCGGGGGTGTCCGGCAAGAGACCCAGTACTTC. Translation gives CASSSQVGGVRQETQYF. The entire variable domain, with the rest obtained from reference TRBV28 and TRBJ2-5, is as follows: DVKVTQSSRYLVKRTGEKVFLECVQDMDHENMFWYRQDPGLGLRLIYFSYDVKMKEKGDIPEGYSVSREKKERFSLILESASTNQTSMYLCASSSQVGGVRQETQYFGPGTRLLVL.